One sample yielded the 22 T cell receptor beta chains listed below, sequenced in a study of CXCR3-negative and CXCR3-positive naive CD8 T cells. TRB cDNA libraries were made by UMI-labeled 5' RACE. Each CDR3 protein gets one entry in TCRdb, which reprocessed the 5' RACE reads and gives no DNA. The ten top clones account for 1.7%, within a sample of over 70,000 distinct CDR3 sequences. The specimen was naive CXCR3- CD8+ T cells from blood. The subset is: CD45RO-CCR7+CD27+CD95- naive CD8+ T cells lacking CXCR3 (TNR3-). The receptors originated from a human donor in good health. Some clones in this sample may be carry-over from other donors' samples.

V and J are TRBV9 and TRBJ2-2; TCRdb gives TRBD2 as the D gene, but with no DNA this cannot be confirmed. CDR1 is SGDLS, CDR2 YYNGEE, per germline. This CDR3 region has 17 residues. This chain's CDR3 is CASSGGTSGENTGELFF. Based on the CDR3 plus reference TRBV9 and TRBJ2-2, the full variable domain is DSGVTQTPKHLITATGQRVTLRCSPRSGDLSVYWYQQSLDQGLQFLIQYYNGEERAKGNILERFSAQQFPDLHSELNLSSLELGDSALYFCASSGGTSGENTGELFFGEGSRLTVL.

V is TRBV7-2 and J is TRBJ2-7. Germline CDR1 SGHTA, CDR2 FQGNSA. CDR3 size: 14 residues. This CDR3 is CASSPHGSSYEQYF.

The chain has TRBV7-2 and TRBJ2-7; TCRdb's D call of TRBD1 is untestable without DNA. The CDR3 covers 14 residues. CDR1 SGHTA and CDR2 FQGNSA come from the germline V gene. The CDR3 region is CASSLGGASYEQYF.

This chain joins TRBV4-1 and TRBJ2-5. The CDR3 totals 16 residues. From germline, CDR1 is MGHRA and CDR2 YSYEKL. The chain's CDR3 is CASSLPSGRLQETQYF.

The V call is TRBV7-3, the J call TRBJ2-2; no DNA is available, so the TRBD1 call from TCRdb remains unchecked. From germline, CDR1 is SGHTA and CDR2 FQGTGA. The CDR3 runs 14 residues. The CDR3 region is CASSYDRNTGELFF.

The CDR3 is CASSGGGSGYQETQYF. The chain is built from TRBV9 and TRBJ2-5; TCRdb's assignment of TRBD1 cannot be checked, as there is no DNA. This CDR3 has 16 amino acids. From germline, CDR1 is SGDLS and CDR2 YYNGEE.

The chain is built from TRBV14 and TRBJ2-7; TCRdb designates TRBD1, a call that cannot be tested without DNA. The germline V gene has CDR1 SGHDN and CDR2 FVKESK. The CDR3 extends over 14 amino acids. The CDR3 reads CASSQYQGAYEQYF.

This chain joins TRBV9 and TRBJ2-1. CDR3 length: 14 amino acids. CDR1 SGDLS and CDR2 YYNGEE come from the germline V gene. The CDR3 region is CASSVASGTNEQFF.

The rearrangement joins TRBV4-3 to TRBJ1-2. There are 16 residues in the CDR3. Germline V lookup: CDR1 LGHNA, CDR2 YSLEER. The CDR3 protein is CASSQTPSGGYYGYTF.

The chain combines TRBV29-1 with TRBJ2-1; TCRdb's D gene call, TRBD1, goes unchecked for lack of DNA. The CDR3 is made up of 14 amino acids. Germline CDR1 and CDR2: SQVTM and ANQGSEA. CDR3 residues: CSVGGSQIYNEQFF.

The chain has TRBV20-1 and TRBJ2-1; lacking DNA, the TRBD2 call made by TCRdb goes unchecked. From germline, CDR1 is DFQATT and CDR2 SNEGSKA (reference sequence). This CDR3 is 15 amino acids long. CDR3 region: CSARTSSSSYNEQFF.

The V gene is TRBV7-9, the J gene TRBJ2-7; TCRdb's D gene call, TRBD1, goes unchecked for lack of DNA. Germline V lookup: CDR1 SEHNR, CDR2 FQNEAQ (reference sequence). This CDR3 contains 13 residues. CDR3 loop: CASSPSGYSEQYF. Combining the CDR3 with reference TRBV7-9 and TRBJ2-7 gives the whole variable domain DTGVSQNPRHKITKRGQNVTFRCDPISEHNRLYWYRQTLGQGPEFLTYFQNEAQLEKSRLLSDRFSAERPKGSFSTLEIQRTEQGDSAMYLCASSPSGYSEQYFGPGTRLTVT.

The genes are TRBV7-9 and TRBJ2-1. CDR3 length: 14 amino acids. Germline values: CDR1 SEHNR, CDR2 FQNEAQ (reference sequence). The chain's CDR3 is CASSLDLDGNEQFF.

The genes are TRBV6-5 and TRBJ1-4; no DNA is available, so the TRBD1 call from TCRdb remains unchecked. The CDR3 is 14 amino acids. CDR1 and CDR2 (germline): MNHEY, SVGAGI. The CDR3 sequence is CASTVDRGNEKLFF.

The chain links TRBV30 to TRBJ1-1. Germline lookup yields CDR1 GTSNPN and CDR2 SVGIG (reference sequence). The length of the CDR3 is 14 residues. The CDR3 spells CAWTEGLKGSKAFF.

J is TRBJ1-6 and V is TRBV9; TCRdb designates TRBD1, a call that cannot be tested without DNA. From germline, CDR1 is SGDLS and CDR2 YYNGEE. This CDR3 has 15 residues. CDR3 protein: CASSGSQGYNSPLHF.

The V call is TRBV7-7, the J call TRBJ2-1. CDR3 length: 14 residues. Germline-derived CDR1 and CDR2 are SSHAT and FNYEAQ (reference sequence). CDR3 sequence: CASSRILGDDEQFF.

CDR3 protein: CASSIGGGNIITGELFF. The gene calls are TRBV19 and TRBJ2-2; the TCRdb call, TRBD1, lacks DNA for checking. The CDR3 consists of 17 residues. Germline CDR1 LNHDA, CDR2 SQIVND (reference sequence).

The chain combines TRBV10-3 with TRBJ2-1; TCRdb names TRBD2, which stays unverified in the absence of DNA. There are 15 residues in the CDR3. In germline, CDR1 is ENHRY, CDR2 SYGVKD. CDR3 protein: CAISESTSGKNEQFF.

The gene calls are TRBV29-1 and TRBJ2-1. This CDR3 has 14 amino acids. Germline values: CDR1 SQVTM, CDR2 ANQGSEA. The CDR3 loop is CSVPQGVSYNEQFF.

V is TRBV5-6 and J is TRBJ2-7; the D call of TRBD2 rests on TCRdb alone, since no DNA is present to check it. The CDR3 contains 15 residues. Germline V CDR1 and CDR2: SGHDT, YYEEEE. This chain's CDR3 is CASSLVLAGSYEQYF.

V usage is TRBV4-1 and J usage is TRBJ2-5; lacking DNA, the TRBD2 call made by TCRdb goes unchecked. Germline lookup yields CDR1 MGHRA and CDR2 YSYEKL. The CDR3 contains 15 residues. The CDR3: CASSQGLASQETQYF.